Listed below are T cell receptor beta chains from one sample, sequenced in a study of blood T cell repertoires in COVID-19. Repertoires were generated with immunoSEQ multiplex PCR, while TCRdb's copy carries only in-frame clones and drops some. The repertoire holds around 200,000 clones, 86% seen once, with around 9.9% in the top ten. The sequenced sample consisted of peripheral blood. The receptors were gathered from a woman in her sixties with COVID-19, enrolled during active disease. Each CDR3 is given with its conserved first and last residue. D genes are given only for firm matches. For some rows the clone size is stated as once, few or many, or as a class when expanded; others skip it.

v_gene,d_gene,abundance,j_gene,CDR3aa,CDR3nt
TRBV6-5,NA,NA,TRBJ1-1,CASSYSTYTEAFF,TGTGCCAGCAGTTACTCGACTTACACTGAAGCTTTCTTT
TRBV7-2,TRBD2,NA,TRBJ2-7,CASSLGRGVGLYEQYF,TGTGCCAGCAGCTTAGGTCGGGGGGTAGGGCTCTACGAGCAGTACTTC
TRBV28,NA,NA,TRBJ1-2,CASSEAGGRTYGYTF,TGTGCCAGCAGCGAGGCGGGAGGGCGAACCTATGGCTACACCTTC
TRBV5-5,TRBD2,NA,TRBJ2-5,CASTTTSGQETQYF,TGTGCCAGCACGACGACTAGCGGTCAAGAGACCCAGTACTTC
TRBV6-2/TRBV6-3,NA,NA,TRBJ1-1,CASSLRGYTEAFF,TGTGCCAGCAGCCTCCGGGGGTACACTGAAGCTTTCTTT
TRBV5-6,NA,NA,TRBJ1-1,CASSFRTEILNTEAFF,TGTGCCAGCAGCTTCCGGACAGAAATCCTGAACACTGAAGCTTTCTTT
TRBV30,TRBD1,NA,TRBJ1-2,CASESGTAYGYTF,TGTGCCTCCGAATCCGGGACAGCATATGGCTACACCTTC
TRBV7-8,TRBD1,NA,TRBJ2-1,CASSPGTGGNEQFF,TGTGCCAGCAGCCCCGGGACAGGGGGCAATGAGCAGTTCTTC
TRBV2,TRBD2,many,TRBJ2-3,CASSDDSGRFTDTQYF,TGTGCCAGCAGTGATGATAGCGGGAGGTTCACAGATACGCAGTATTTT
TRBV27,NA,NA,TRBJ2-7,CASSPPVRRYEQYF,TGTGCCAGCAGTCCCCCGGTCCGCCGCTACGAGCAGTACTTC
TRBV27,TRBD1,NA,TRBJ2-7,CASRPQGALFEQYF,TGTGCCAGCAGACCTCAGGGGGCCCTTTTCGAGCAGTACTTC
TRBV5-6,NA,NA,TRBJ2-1,CASSRTYGNEQFF,TGTGCCAGCAGCAGGACATATGGCAATGAGCAGTTCTTC
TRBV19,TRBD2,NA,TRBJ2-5,CASTRRGAETQYF,TGTGCCAGTACCCGGCGGGGGGCGGAGACCCAGTACTTC
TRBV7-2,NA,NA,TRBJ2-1,CASSLGTAYNEQFF,TGTGCCAGCAGCTTAGGGACAGCGTACAATGAGCAGTTCTTC
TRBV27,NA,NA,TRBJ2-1,CASSYDSSYNEQFF,TGTGCCAGCAGTTACGACAGCTCCTACAATGAGCAGTTCTTC
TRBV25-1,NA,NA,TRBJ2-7,CASSGGFYEQYF,TGTGCCAGCAGTGGAGGTTTCTACGAGCAGTACTTC
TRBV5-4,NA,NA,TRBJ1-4,CASSRTDTNEKLFF,TGTGCCAGCAGCCGCACAGATACTAATGAAAAACTGTTTTTT
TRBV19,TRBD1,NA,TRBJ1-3,CASSSTGAGNTIYF,TGTGCCAGTAGCTCTACAGGGGCTGGAAACACCATATATTTT
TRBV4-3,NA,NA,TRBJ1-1,CASSQHSGLSTEAFF,TGCGCCAGCAGCCAACACAGCGGGTTGAGCACTGAAGCTTTCTTT
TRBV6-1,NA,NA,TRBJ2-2,CASSEEGMSTGELFF,TGTGCCAGCAGTGAGGAGGGGATGAGCACCGGGGAGCTGTTTTTT
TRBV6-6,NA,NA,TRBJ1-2,CASSGGYYGYTF,TGTGCCAGCAGCGGGGGATACTATGGCTACACCTTC
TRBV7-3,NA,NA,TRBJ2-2,CASSLIGVTGELFF,TGTGCCAGCAGCTTAATAGGGGTCACCGGGGAGCTGTTTTTT
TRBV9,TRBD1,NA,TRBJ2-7,CASSPGTGGQHLYF,TGTGCCAGCAGCCCCGGGACAGGGGGCCAGCATCTGTACTTC
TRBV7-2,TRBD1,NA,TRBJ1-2,CASSSQGYGYTF,TGTGCCAGCAGCTCACAGGGGTATGGCTACACCTTC
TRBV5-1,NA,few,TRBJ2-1,CASSHQDQQGEQFF,TGCGCCAGCAGCCACCAGGACCAGCAGGGTGAGCAGTTCTTC
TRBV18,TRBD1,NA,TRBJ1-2,CASSLGTGTDGYTF,TGTGCCAGCTCACTAGGGACAGGGACGGATGGCTACACCTTC
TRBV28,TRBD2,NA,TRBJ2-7,CASSSPGTSGSYEQYF,TGTGCCAGCAGTTCCCCCGGGACTAGCGGTAGCTACGAGCAGTACTTC
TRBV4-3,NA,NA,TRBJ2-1,CASSQFRDSSSYNEQFF,TGCGCCAGCAGCCAGTTCCGGGACTCAAGCTCCTACAATGAGCAGTTCTTC
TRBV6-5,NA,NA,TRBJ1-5,CASNPGKMSQPQHF,TGTGCCAGCAACCCAGGGAAGATGAGTCAGCCCCAGCATTTT
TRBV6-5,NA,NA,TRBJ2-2,CASSYRSPTGELFF,TGTGCCAGCAGTTACCGGTCCCCCACCGGGGAGCTGTTTTTT
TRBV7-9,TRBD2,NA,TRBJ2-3,CASSLRGSQIDTQYF,TGTGCCAGCAGCTTACGCGGGAGCCAGATCGATACGCAGTATTTT
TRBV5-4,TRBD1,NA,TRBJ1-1,CASSYRTGERTEAFF,TGTGCCAGCAGCTACCGGACAGGTGAGAGGACTGAAGCTTTCTTT
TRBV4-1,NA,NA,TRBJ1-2,CASSPPRSGINYGYTF,TGCGCCAGCAGCCCCCCAAGGTCAGGAATCAACTATGGCTACACCTTC
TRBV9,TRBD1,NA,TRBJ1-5,CASSLTGNANQPQHF,TGTGCCAGCAGCTTGACAGGGAATGCCAATCAGCCCCAGCATTTT
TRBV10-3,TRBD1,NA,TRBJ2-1,CAIRRTGEYNEQFF,TGTGCCATCAGAAGGACAGGGGAGTACAATGAGCAGTTCTTC
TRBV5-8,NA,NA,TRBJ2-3,CASSLSSSTDTQYF,TGTGCCAGCAGCTTATCCTCTAGCACAGATACGCAGTATTTT
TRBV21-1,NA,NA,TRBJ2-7,CASSKVLAGKDHEQYF,TGTGCCAGCAGCAAAGTTCTAGCGGGGAAGGACCACGAGCAGTACTTC
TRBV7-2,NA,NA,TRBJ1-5,CASSFPNQPQHF,TGTGCCAGCAGCTTCCCAAATCAGCCCCAGCATTTT
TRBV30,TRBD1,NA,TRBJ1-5,CAWTGGFGSNQPQHF,TGTGCCTGGACAGGGGGCTTCGGTAGCAATCAGCCCCAGCATTTT
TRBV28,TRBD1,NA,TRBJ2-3,CASSFPLTGQKTDTQYF,TGTGCCAGCAGTTTCCCCCTTACGGGACAGAAGACAGATACGCAGTATTTT
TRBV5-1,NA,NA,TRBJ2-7,CASSLGRWAYEQYF,TGCGCCAGCAGCTTGGGCAGGTGGGCCTACGAGCAGTACTTC
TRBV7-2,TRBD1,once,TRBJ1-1,CASSTGTVTAFF,TGTGCCAGCAGCACCGGGACAGTCACAGCTTTCTTT
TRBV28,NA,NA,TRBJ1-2,CATDSGYGYTF,TGTGCCACCGACAGTGGCTATGGCTACACCTTC
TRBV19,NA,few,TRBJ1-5,CASSISNQPQHF,TGTGCCAGTAGTATTTCGAATCAGCCCCAGCATTTT
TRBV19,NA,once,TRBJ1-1,CASSSGRAPMNTEAFF,TGTGCCAGTAGTTCTGGGAGGGCCCCTATGAACACTGAAGCTTTCTTT
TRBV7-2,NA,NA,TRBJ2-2,CASSLVGGTGELFF,TGTGCCAGCAGCTTAGTGGGGGGAACCGGGGAGCTGTTTTTT
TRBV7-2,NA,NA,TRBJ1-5,CASSLASRQPQHF,TGTGCCAGCAGCTTAGCTTCCAGGCAGCCCCAGCATTTT
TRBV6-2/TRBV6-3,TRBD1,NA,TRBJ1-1,CASSQSGTATLNTEAFF,TGTGCCAGCAGTCAATCCGGGACAGCTACCTTAAACACTGAAGCTTTCTTT
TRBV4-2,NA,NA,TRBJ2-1,CASTLSGSSYNEQFF,TGTGCCAGCACCCTTAGCGGTAGCTCCTACAATGAGCAGTTCTTC